The source of this T cell receptor (beta chain) is a study of blood T cells in healthy people across ages. The study, taken as a whole, reports: Higher diversity and more naive CD4+ cells were features of long-lived donors, compared to aged donors.

In its sample, this clonotype was seen once. The target antigen is unknown. Looked up from germline, CDR1 is LGHNA and CDR2 is YSLEER. V gave up 0 bases and J gave up 3 bases; unmatched junction bases: 13. The CDR3 extends over 19 amino acids. A J-beta primer mix and a sample-barcoded 5' primer were used in a second PCR of roughly 6 to 11 cycles. Using its own MiXCR run on the 5' RACE reads, TCRdb lists one record per CDR3 protein. The data hold about 1 million distinct CDR3 sequences, with under 30% observed a single time. A further study also used this sample, focusing on T cells of mothers and their children. This second report adds: In each mother, TCR beta CDR3 reads exceeded 8 million; in each child, they numbered approximately 3 million. Thymic selection shapes TCR recombination output similarly in related and unrelated pairs.

Sequencing input: blood. The chain joins TRBV4-3 to TRBJ1-2, with 10 bases aligning to TRBD1. This TCR derives from a girl aged 2 to 10 in good health. Written as DNA, the CDR3 is TGCGCCAGCAGCCAAGATGGTTTATCGTGGACAGGGGGGGACTATGGCTACACCTTC. Encoded protein: CASSQDGLSWTGGDYGYTF.